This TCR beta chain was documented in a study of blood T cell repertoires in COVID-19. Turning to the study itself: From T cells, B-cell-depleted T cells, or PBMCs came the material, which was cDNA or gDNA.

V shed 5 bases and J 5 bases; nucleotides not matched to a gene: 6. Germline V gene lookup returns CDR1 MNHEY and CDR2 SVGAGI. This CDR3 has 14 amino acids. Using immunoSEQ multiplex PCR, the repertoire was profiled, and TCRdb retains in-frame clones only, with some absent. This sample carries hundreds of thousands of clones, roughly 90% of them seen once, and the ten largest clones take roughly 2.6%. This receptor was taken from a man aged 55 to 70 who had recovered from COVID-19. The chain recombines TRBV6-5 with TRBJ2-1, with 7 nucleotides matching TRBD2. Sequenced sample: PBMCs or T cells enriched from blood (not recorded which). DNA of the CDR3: TGTGCCAGCAGTAGTAGGCTAGCGGACAATGAGCAGTTCTTC. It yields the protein CASSSRLADNEQFF.